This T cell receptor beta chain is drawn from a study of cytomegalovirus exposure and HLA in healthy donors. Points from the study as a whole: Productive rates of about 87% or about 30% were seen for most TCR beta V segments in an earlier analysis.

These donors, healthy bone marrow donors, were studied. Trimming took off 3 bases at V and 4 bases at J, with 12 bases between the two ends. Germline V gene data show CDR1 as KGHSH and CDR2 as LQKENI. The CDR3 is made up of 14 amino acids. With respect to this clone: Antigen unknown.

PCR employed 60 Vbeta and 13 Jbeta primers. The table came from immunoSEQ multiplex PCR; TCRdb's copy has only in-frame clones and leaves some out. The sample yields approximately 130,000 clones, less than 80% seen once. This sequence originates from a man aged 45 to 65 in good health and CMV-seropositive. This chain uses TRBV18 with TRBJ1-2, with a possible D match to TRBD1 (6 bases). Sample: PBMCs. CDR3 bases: TGTGCCAGCTCACCTAACAGGGACACCTATGGCTACACCTTC. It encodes CASSPNRDTYGYTF.